These 24 T cell receptor beta chains were all obtained from the same sample, sequenced in a study of T cells in Graves' hyperthyroidism and ophthalmopathy. The investigators amplified TCR beta CDR3 regions from RNA transcripts. Primed by the HTBI set, a first-round RT-PCR was run on the TCR CDR3. From the multiplex PCR reads, TCRdb called clonotypes with MiXCR, one entry per CDR3 protein. Among roughly 200,000 distinct CDR3 sequences listed, 15% to 20% were seen once. The sample was blood. These receptors were obtained from a man aged 40-49 years with Graves' hyperthyroidism.

At least ten counts were recorded for this clonotype. The chain is built from TRBV20-1 and TRBJ1-1; 8 bases map to TRBD1. The CDR3 runs to 15 residues. Germline V gives CDR1 DFQATT, CDR2 SNEGSKA (reference sequence). J gave up 3 bases and V 4 bases, and 10 bases lay outside the gene matches. In DNA form, the CDR3 reads TGCAGTGCTACAGGGGGCGCAGGCAGGGACACTGAAGCTTTCTTT. This encodes CSATGGAGRDTEAFF.

This clonotype was recorded at least ten times. The V gene is TRBV28, the J gene TRBJ1-6; weak D call: TRBD1 (6 bases). V lost 7 bases to trimming and J lost 9 bases, with 19 bases between them. This CDR3 is 15 amino acids long. Looked up from germline, CDR1 is MDHEN and CDR2 is SYDVKM. The CDR3: CASIARARGISPLHF. The CDR3 DNA is TGTGCCAGCATCGCTCGGGCAAGGGGGATTTCACCCCTCCACTTT.

The sample holds many counts of this clonotype. The chain carries TRBV6-1 and TRBJ1-1; D is ambiguous. Germline V gives CDR1 MNHNS, CDR2 SASEGT. V was clipped by 8 bases and J by 6 bases, with 16 bases between them. CDR3 length equals 13 residues. CDR3 region: CASSREGRAEAFF. The CDR3 DNA reads as TGTGCCAGCTCCCGAGAAGGGCGGGCTGAAGCTTTCTTT.

This clonotype occurred many times. The rearrangement links TRBV28 to TRBJ1-1, with 7 positions matching TRBD1. The germline V gene has CDR1 MDHEN and CDR2 SYDVKM. This CDR3 spans 15 amino acids. The ends lost 3 bases at V and 4 bases at J; junction bases unmatched: 8. The CDR3, as DNA: TGTGCCAGCAGTTTGGTAAGGCAGGGGGGCACTGAAGCTTTCTTT. Translation: CASSLVRQGGTEAFF.

The table lists this clonotype with many counts. V is TRBV7-8 and J is TRBJ1-1; D is ambiguous. Germline values: CDR1 SGHVS, CDR2 FQNEAQ. Trimming left V 7 bases short and J 5 bases short, with 14 bases between. The CDR3 is 13 amino acids. CDR3 in DNA: TGTGCCAGCAAGGAAGCTATGGGGACTGAAGCTTTCTTT. Its protein product is CASKEAMGTEAFF.

This clonotype was found many times. The V call is TRBV27, the J call TRBJ1-1; D is unresolved. The V gene lost 0 bases and the J gene lost 8 bases, with 13 bases spanning the gap. Germline CDR1 MNHEY, CDR2 SMNVEV (reference sequence). The CDR3 spans 14 residues. As DNA, the CDR3 is TGTGCCAGCAGTTTATCCTTCAAGGTGCCAGAAGCTTTCTTT. It specifies CASSLSFKVPEAFF.

This clonotype was recorded many times. The chain recombines TRBV7-2 with TRBJ2-7, with a weak D call TRBD1 (5 bases). The germline V and J ends were trimmed by 8 bases and 6 bases, with 11 bases remaining between them. Germline assignment: CDR1 SGHTA and CDR2 FQGNSA. The CDR3 is 11 amino acids. In DNA form, the CDR3 reads TGTGCCAGCTCAGGGTCCCTCGAGCAGTACTTC. Translation: CASSGSLEQYF.

The table lists this clonotype with a few counts. V usage is TRBV4-2 and J usage is TRBJ2-7, with 12 bases fitting TRBD1. The CDR3 extends over 16 amino acids. The V gene end was trimmed by 1 base and the J gene end by 4 bases; junction bases not matched to a gene: 5. Germline CDR1 and CDR2: LGHNA and YNFKEQ. CDR3: CASSQGPGQGAYEQYF. The CDR3 DNA reads as TGTGCCAGCAGCCAAGGCCCGGGACAGGGGGCTTACGAGCAGTACTTC.

This clonotype was seen a handful of times. V usage is TRBV9 and J usage is TRBJ2-6; tentatively, D is TRBD1 (6 bases). Germline V gene lookup returns CDR1 SGDLS and CDR2 YYNGEE. Trimming removed 2 bases from V and 0 bases from J, with 18 bases in between. This CDR3 has 19 residues. CDR3 protein: CASSVRPGHSSSGANVLTF. The CDR3 DNA reads as TGTGCCAGCAGCGTCCGACCGGGACACTCTAGCTCTGGGGCCAACGTCCTGACTTTC.

This clonotype was seen many times. This chain connects TRBV6-5 to TRBJ1-5; tentatively, D is TRBD1 (5 bases). Trimming removed 2 bases from V and 6 bases from J, with 11 bases in between. The CDR3 extends over 14 amino acids. From germline, CDR1 is MNHEY and CDR2 SVGAGI. CDR3 in amino acids: CASSYSQGGQPQHF. For the CDR3, the DNA is TGTGCCAGCAGTTACAGTCAGGGTGGTCAGCCCCAGCATTTT.

This clonotype occurred once. The CDR3 loop is CASSLGWSAYEQYF. The CDR3 DNA sequence: TGCGCCAGCTCACTGGGATGGAGTGCCTACGAGCAGTACTTC. The gene calls are TRBV5-1 and TRBJ2-7; D is unclear. Trimming pared 7 bases from V and 2 bases from J, leaving 16 bases between. The CDR3 contains 14 residues. Germline V gene sequence: CDR1 SGHRS, CDR2 YFSETQ.

There are many counts of this clonotype. The chain carries TRBV6-1 and TRBJ1-1; D not resolved. Germline V CDR1 and CDR2: MNHNS, SASEGT. The germline V and J ends were trimmed by 5 bases and 9 bases, with 16 bases remaining between them. The CDR3 contains 13 residues. The CDR3 DNA follows: TGTGCCAGCAGTCACAACCAGATTGTTAAAGCTTTCTTT. Amino acids: CASSHNQIVKAFF.

This clonotype was seen just once. One end of the junction is discordant with germline, which a read error may explain. The V and J genes are TRBV7-3 and TRBJ2-4; TRBD2 aligns across 10 bases. The CDR3 covers 16 residues. The V gene's germline CDR1 is SGHTA and CDR2 FQGTGA. The CDR3 sequence is CASSQFVAGGRNIQYF. The CDR3 nucleotides are TGCGCCAGCAGCCAATTTGTAGCGGGGGGCCGGAACATTCAGTACTTC.

This clonotype occurred many times. This chain links TRBV7-9 with TRBJ2-5; D perhaps matches TRBD2 (5 bases). The V end lost 5 bases, the J end lost 5 bases, and 18 bases lay between the germline ends. CDR1 is SEHNR, CDR2 FQNEAQ, per germline (reference sequence). The CDR3 is 15 amino acids. The CDR3 coding sequence is TGTGCCAGCAGCCCCCCGGAGGTAGCCGGGGAGACCCAGTACTTC. Protein product: CASSPPEVAGETQYF.

This clonotype was detected ten times or more. The chain carries TRBV7-9 and TRBJ2-7, with TRBD1 identical over 7 bases. The CDR3 spans 14 residues. Per the germline V gene, CDR1 is SEHNR and CDR2 is FQNEAQ (reference sequence). The ends lost 5 bases at V and 4 bases at J; junction bases unmatched: 8. The CDR3, as DNA: TGTGCCAGCAGCCACCGGGACAGAAATTACGAGCAGTACTTC. Residues: CASSHRDRNYEQYF.

This clonotype was recorded at least ten times. CDR3: CASSLDPGGREQYF. CDR3 bases: TGCGCCAGCAGCTTGGATCCTGGGGGCCGAGAGCAGTACTTC. The rearrangement uses TRBV5-1 and TRBJ2-7, with a weak D call TRBD1 (6 bases). Germline lookup yields CDR1 SGHRS and CDR2 YFSETQ. V was cut by 0 bases and J by 7 bases, with 14 bases left in between. The CDR3 has 14 residues.

This clonotype was counted many times. This chain joins TRBV18 and TRBJ1-2; 7 bases fit TRBD1. The J segment lost 3 bases and the V segment lost 0 bases, leaving 4 bases of the junction unmatched. The CDR3 runs to 15 residues. Germline V gene sequence: CDR1 KGHSH, CDR2 LQKENI. The CDR3 region is CASSPPTQGDYGYTF. CDR3 coding DNA: TGTGCCAGCTCACCACCGACGCAGGGGGACTATGGCTACACCTTC. Drawing the rest from reference TRBV18 and TRBJ1-2, the complete variable domain is NAGVMQNPRHLVRRRGQEARLRCSPMKGHSHVYWYRQLPEEGLKFMVYLQKENIIDESGMPKERFSAEFPKEGPSILRIQQVVRGDSAAYFCASSPPTQGDYGYTFGSGTRLTVV.

There are many counts of this clonotype. The rearrangement joins TRBV11-2 to TRBJ1-6; D unclear. The CDR3 consists of 15 residues. The germline gives CDR1 SGHAT, CDR2 FQNNGV. Trimming took off 5 bases at V and 4 bases at J, with 12 bases between the two ends. CDR3: CASSLSRQYNSPLHF. The CDR3 bases are TGTGCCAGCAGCCTCTCCCGCCAATATAATTCACCCCTCCACTTT.

In this sample, this clonotype turned up a few times. V is TRBV5-1 and J is TRBJ2-7, with 13 positions matching TRBD2. The CDR3 runs 16 residues. Germline V CDR1 and CDR2: SGHRS, YFSETQ. The V segment lost 0 bases and the J segment 4 bases; nucleotides outside the gene matches: 4. The CDR3 reads CASSLGTSGGIYEQYF. CDR3 nucleotide sequence: TGCGCCAGCAGCTTGGGGACTAGCGGGGGAATTTACGAGCAGTACTTC. The entire variable domain, with the rest obtained from reference TRBV5-1 and TRBJ2-7, is as follows: KAGVTQTPRYLIKTRGQQVTLSCSPISGHRSVSWYQQTPGQGLQFLFEYFSETQRNKGNFPGRFSGRQFSNSRSEMNVSTLELGDSALYLCASSLGTSGGIYEQYFGPGTRLTVT.

This clonotype was found many times. V is TRBV5-1 and J is TRBJ2-7; 11 positions match TRBD1. V lost 5 bases to trimming and J lost 3 bases; unmatched junction nucleotides: 7. Germline V lookup: CDR1 SGHRS, CDR2 YFSETQ. The CDR3 extends over 15 amino acids. The CDR3: CASRAGTGGLYEQYF. As DNA, the CDR3 is TGCGCCAGCAGGGCCGGGACAGGGGGACTCTACGAGCAGTACTTC.

The table lists this clonotype with many counts. The chain recombines TRBV6-2 or TRBV6-3 with TRBJ2-7; D assignment may be TRBD1 or TRBD2 (5 bases each). The V gene lost 5 bases and the J gene lost 6 bases, with 20 bases spanning the gap. Germline CDR1 reads MNHEY; CDR2 reads SVGEGT. The CDR3 consists of 15 residues. The CDR3, as DNA: TGTGCCAGCAGTGTTCCCGGGACCCCGAGCAGCGAGCAGTACTTC. Residues: CASSVPGTPSSEQYF.

This rearrangement joins TRBV20-1 to TRBJ2-5; 8 bases are a match to TRBD2. CDR3 size: 16 residues. Trimming took 5 bases from V and 4 from J; bases not matched to a gene: 15. CDR1 and CDR2 (germline): DFQATT, SNEGSKA (reference sequence). DNA for the CDR3: TGCAGTGCTGTGGGCGGGGGGTCCGGGGGGGGAGAGACCCAGTACTTC. It is translated as CSAVGGGSGGGETQYF.

This clonotype was recorded at least ten times. V and J are TRBV28 and TRBJ2-7, with unresolved D. The CDR3 is 15 amino acids. The germline V and J ends were trimmed by 2 bases and 0 bases, with 11 bases remaining between them. Germline lookup yields CDR1 MDHEN and CDR2 SYDVKM. This CDR3 reads CASSLMGYPSYEQYF. The DNA of the CDR3 is TGTGCCAGCAGTTTAATGGGCTACCCCTCCTACGAGCAGTACTTC.

This clonotype has a count of ten or more. The V call is TRBV12-3 or TRBV12-4, the J call TRBJ1-2; D unclear. This CDR3 contains 12 residues. The ends were cut back, 2 bases at V and 4 bases at J, with 5 bases in the middle. The CDR3 DNA reads as TGTGCCAGCAGTTTACAGTCCTATGGCTACACCTTC. Its protein product is CASSLQSYGYTF.